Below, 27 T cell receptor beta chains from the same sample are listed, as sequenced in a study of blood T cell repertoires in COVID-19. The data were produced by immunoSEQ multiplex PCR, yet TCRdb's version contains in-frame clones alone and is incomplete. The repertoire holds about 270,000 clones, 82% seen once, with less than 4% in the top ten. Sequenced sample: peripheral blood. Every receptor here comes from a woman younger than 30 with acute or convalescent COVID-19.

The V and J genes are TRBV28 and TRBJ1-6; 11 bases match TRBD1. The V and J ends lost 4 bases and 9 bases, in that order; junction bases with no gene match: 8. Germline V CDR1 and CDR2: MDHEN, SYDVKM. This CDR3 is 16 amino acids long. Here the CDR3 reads CASSSIGQGAGSPLHF. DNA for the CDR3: TGTGCCAGCAGTTCAATCGGACAGGGGGCGGGTTCACCCCTCCACTTT.

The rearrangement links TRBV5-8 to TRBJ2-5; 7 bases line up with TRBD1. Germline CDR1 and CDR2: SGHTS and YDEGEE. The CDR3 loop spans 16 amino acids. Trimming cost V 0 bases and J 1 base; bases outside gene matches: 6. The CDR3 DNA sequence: TGTGCCAGCAGCTTGGGGACAGGAGAACTCCAAGAGACCCAGTACTTC. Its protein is CASSLGTGELQETQYF.

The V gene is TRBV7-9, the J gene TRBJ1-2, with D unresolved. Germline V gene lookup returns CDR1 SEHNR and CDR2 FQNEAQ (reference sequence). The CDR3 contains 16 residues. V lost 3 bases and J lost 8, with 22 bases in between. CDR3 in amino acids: CASSFYSQTRGEGYTF. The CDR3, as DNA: TGTGCCAGCAGCTTTTACTCCCAAACACGCGGTGAGGGCTACACCTTC.

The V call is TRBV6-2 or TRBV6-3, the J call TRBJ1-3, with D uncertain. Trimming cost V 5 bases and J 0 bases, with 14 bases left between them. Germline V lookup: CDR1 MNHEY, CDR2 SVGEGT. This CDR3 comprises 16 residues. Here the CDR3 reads CASSAAASSSGNTIYF. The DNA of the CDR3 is TGTGCCAGCAGTGCCGCCGCCTCGAGCTCTGGAAACACCATATATTTT.

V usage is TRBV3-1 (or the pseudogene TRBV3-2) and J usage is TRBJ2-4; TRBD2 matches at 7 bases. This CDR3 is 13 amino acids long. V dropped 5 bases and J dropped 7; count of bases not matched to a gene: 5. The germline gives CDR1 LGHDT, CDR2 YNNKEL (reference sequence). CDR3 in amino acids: CASSGGRGNIQYF. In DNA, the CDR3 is TGTGCCAGCAGCGGCGGGAGAGGCAACATTCAGTACTTC.

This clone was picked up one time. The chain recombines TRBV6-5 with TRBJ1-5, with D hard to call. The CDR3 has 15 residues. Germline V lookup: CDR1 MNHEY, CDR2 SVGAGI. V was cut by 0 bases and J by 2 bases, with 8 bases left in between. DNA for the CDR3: TGTGCCAGCAGTTACTCGCTTGGAGGCAATCAGCCCCAGCATTTT. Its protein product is CASSYSLGGNQPQHF.

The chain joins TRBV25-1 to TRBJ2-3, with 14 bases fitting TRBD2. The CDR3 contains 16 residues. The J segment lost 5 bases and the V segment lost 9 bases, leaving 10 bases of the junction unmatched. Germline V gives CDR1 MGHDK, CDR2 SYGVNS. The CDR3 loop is CARVFLGLAGEDTQYF. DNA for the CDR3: TGTGCCAGAGTCTTCTTGGGACTAGCGGGAGAAGATACGCAGTATTTT.

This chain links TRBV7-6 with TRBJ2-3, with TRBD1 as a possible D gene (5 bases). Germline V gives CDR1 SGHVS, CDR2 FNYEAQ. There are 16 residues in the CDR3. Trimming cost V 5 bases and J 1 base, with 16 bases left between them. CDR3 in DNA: TGTGCCAGCAGCCTCAGGGTTAGTCCTGGCACAGATACGCAGTATTTT. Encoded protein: CASSLRVSPGTDTQYF.

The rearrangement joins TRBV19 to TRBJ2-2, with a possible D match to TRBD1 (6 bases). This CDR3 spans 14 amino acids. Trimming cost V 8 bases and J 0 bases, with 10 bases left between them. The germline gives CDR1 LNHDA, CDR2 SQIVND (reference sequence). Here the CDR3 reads CASGDTSNTGELFF. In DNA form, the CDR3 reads TGTGCCAGTGGGGACACTTCGAACACCGGGGAGCTGTTTTTT.

Here the CDR3 reads CATELRGSEGVNQPQHF. As DNA, the CDR3 is TGTGCCACCGAACTTAGGGGGTCAGAGGGGGTCAATCAGCCCCAGCATTTT. This rearrangement joins TRBV27 to TRBJ1-5, with D possibly matching TRBD1 (6 bases). Germline V gene data show CDR1 as MNHEY and CDR2 as SMNVEV (reference sequence). The CDR3 runs 17 residues. V shed 10 bases and J shed 3 bases, with 25 bases lying between them.

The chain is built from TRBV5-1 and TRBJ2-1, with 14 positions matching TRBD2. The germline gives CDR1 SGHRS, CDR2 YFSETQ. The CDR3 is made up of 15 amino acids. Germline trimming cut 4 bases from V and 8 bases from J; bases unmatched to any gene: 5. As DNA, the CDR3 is TGCGCCAGCAGCCCTGGGACTAGCGGGAGATATGAGCAGTTCTTC. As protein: CASSPGTSGRYEQFF.

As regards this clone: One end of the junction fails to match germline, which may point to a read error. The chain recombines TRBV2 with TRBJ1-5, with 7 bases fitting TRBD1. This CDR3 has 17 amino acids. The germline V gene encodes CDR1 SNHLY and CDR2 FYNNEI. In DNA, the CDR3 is TGTGCCAGCAGCGAAGGGACAGCGACCTATAGCAATCAGCCCCAGCATTTT. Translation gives CASSEGTATYSNQPQHF.

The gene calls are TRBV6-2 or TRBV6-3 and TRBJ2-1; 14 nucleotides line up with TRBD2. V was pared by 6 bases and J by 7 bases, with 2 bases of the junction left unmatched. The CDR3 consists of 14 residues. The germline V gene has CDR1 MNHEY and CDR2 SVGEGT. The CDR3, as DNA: TGTGCCAGCAGCCGGACTAGCGGGAGGAATGAGCAGTTCTTC. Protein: CASSRTSGRNEQFF.

CDR3 amino acids: CASSPLDRAGSPLHF. CDR3 coding DNA: TGTGCCAGCTCACCCCTGGACAGGGCCGGTTCACCCCTCCACTTT. V is TRBV18 and J is TRBJ1-6, with 8 bases matching TRBD1. The CDR3 runs 15 residues. The ends lost 3 bases at V and 9 bases at J; junction bases unmatched: 7. Germline V gene sequence: CDR1 KGHSH, CDR2 LQKENI.

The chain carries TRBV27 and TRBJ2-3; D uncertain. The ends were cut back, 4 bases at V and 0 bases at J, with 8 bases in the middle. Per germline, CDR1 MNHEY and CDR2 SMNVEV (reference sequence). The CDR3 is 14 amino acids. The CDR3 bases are TGTGCCAGCAGTTCCCCCTTTAGCACAGATACGCAGTATTTT. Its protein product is CASSSPFSTDTQYF.

As DNA, the CDR3 is TGTGCCAGCAGCTCGACGTGGGACAGCTATAACTATGGCTACACCTTC. Translating gives CASSSTWDSYNYGYTF. This chain uses TRBV7-2 with TRBJ1-2, with 7 bases aligning to TRBD1. V dropped 4 bases and J dropped 1; count of bases not matched to a gene: 9. Germline V gene data show CDR1 as SGHTA and CDR2 as FQGNSA. The CDR3 contains 16 residues.

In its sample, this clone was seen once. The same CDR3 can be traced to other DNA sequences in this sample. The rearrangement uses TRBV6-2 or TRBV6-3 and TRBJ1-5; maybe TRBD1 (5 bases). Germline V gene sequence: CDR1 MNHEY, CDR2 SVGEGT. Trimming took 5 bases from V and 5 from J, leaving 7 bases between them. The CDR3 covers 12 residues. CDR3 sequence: CASSGQDQPQHF. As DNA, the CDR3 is TGTGCCAGCAGTGGACAAGATCAGCCCCAGCATTTT.

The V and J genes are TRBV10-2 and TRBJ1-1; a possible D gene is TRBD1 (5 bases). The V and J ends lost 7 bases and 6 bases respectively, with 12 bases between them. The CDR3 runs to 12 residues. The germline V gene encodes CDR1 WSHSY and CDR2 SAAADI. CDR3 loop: CASIGGSAEAFF. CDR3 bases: TGCGCCAGCATCGGGGGTTCGGCTGAAGCTTTCTTT.

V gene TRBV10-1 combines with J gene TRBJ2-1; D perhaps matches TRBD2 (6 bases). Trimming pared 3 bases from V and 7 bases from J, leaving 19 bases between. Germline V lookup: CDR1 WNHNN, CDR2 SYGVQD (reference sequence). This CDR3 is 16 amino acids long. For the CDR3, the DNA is TGCGCCAGCAGTGAAATTCTGGGGGGACCGAGGAATGAGCAGTTCTTC. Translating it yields CASSEILGGPRNEQFF.

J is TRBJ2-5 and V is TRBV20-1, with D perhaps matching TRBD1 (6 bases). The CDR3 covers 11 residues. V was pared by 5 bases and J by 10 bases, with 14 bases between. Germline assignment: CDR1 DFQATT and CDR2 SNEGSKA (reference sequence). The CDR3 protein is CSAPDLRGQYF. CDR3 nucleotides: TGCAGTGCTCCGGATCTCAGGGGCCAGTACTTC.

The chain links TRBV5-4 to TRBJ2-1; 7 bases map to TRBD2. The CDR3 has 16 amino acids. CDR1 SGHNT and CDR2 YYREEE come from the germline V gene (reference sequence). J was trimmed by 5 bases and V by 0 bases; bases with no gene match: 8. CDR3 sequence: CASSLGGSSGNNEQFF. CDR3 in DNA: TGTGCCAGCAGCTTGGGAGGGTCTAGCGGCAACAATGAGCAGTTCTTC.

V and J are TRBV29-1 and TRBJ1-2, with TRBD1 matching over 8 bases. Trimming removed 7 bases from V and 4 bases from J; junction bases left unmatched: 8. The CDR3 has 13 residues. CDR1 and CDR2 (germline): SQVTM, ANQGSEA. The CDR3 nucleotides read TGCAGCGCTGAGGACAGGGAGGTCTATGGCTACACCTTC. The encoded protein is CSAEDREVYGYTF.

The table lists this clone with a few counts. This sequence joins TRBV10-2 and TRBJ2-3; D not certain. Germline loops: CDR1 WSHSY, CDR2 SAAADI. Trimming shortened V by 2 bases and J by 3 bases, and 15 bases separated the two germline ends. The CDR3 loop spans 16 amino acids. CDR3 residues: CASSEVTTKATDTQYF. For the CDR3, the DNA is TGCGCCAGCAGTGAGGTAACAACCAAAGCGACAGATACGCAGTATTTT.

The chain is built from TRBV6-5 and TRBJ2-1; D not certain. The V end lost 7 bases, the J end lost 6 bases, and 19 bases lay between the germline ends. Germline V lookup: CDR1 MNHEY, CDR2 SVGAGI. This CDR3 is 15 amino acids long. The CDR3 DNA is TGTGCCAGCACCTACGGCGGAGCGCGAGGCAATGAGCAGTTCTTC. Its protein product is CASTYGGARGNEQFF.

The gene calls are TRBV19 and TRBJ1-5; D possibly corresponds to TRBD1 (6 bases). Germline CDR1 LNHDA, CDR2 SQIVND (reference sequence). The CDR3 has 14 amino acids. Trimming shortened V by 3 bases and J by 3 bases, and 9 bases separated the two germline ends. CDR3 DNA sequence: TGTGCCAGTAGTATGCGGACAGTCAATCAGCCCCAGCATTTT. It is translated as CASSMRTVNQPQHF.

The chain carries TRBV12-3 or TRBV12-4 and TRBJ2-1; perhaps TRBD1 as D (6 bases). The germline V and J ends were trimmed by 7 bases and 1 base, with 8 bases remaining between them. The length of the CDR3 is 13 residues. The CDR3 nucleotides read TGTGCCAGCACAGGGGTTTCCTACAATGAGCAGTTCTTC. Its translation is CASTGVSYNEQFF.

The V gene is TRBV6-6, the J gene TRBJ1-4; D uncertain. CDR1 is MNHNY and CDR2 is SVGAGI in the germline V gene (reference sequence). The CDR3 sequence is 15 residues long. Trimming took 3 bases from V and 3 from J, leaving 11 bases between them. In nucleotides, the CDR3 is TGTGCCAGCAGTTATGTTTTGGCAGCTAATGAAAAACTGTTTTTT. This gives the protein CASSYVLAANEKLFF.